This T cell receptor (beta chain) was found in a study of blood T cell repertoires in COVID-19. Measured with immunoSEQ multiplex PCR; TCRdb has only the in-frame clones, and not every one. The sample lists approximately 140,000 clones, roughly 80% occurring once. The sample consisted of peripheral blood. The TCR sequence derives from a woman at least 80 years old in a cohort sampled during active or convalescent COVID-19.

CDR3 in DNA: TGTGCCAGAAGCTTGACCTTTTTTAACCGGGACAGGGCGAATAATGGCTACACCTTC. It yields the protein CARSLTFFNRDRANNGYTF. J is TRBJ1-2 and V is TRBV5-3; TRBD1 agrees at 9 bases. TRBV5-3 is marked as an open reading frame, function uncertain. Germline trimming cut 1 base from V and 6 bases from J; bases unmatched to any gene: 19. The CDR3 runs to 19 residues.